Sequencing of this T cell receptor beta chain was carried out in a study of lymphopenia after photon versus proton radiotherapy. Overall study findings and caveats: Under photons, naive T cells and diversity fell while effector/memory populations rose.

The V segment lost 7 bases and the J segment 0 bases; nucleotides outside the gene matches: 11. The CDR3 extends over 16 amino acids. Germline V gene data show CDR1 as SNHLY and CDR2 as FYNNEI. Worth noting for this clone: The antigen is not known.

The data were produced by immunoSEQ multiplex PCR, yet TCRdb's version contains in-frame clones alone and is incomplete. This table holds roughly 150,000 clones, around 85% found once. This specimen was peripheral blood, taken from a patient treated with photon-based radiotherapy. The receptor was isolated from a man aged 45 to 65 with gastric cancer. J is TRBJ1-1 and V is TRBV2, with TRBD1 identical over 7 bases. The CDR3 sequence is CASTRQGGSVNTEAFF. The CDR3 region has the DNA TGTGCCAGCACCAGACAGGGAGGGTCGGTGAACACTGAAGCTTTCTTT.